This is a list of T cell receptor beta chains from one sample in a study of cytomegalovirus exposure and HLA in healthy donors. Assay: immunoSEQ multiplex PCR; the TCRdb copy retains only in-frame clones and omits some. The sample lists some 45,000 clones, 72% occurring once. Sequencing was carried out using PBMCs. These receptor sequences come from a young man in good health and CMV-seronegative. Both conserved end residues are part of each CDR3. The order of the fields is clone size, V gene, D gene, CDR3 length, J gene, CDR3 protein, CDR3 DNA. The D gene is left open where the match is weak. Size is stated for part of the rows, as once, few or many counts, or as a class when the clone is expanded.

.	TRBV29-1	.	12	TRBJ1-1	CSVESASTEAFF	TGCAGCGTTGAGTCAGCGTCCACTGAAGCTTTCTTT
once	TRBV30	.	14	TRBJ2-7	CAWSAGGGSCEQYF	TGTGCCTGGAGTGCCGGGGGCGGGAGCTGCGAGCAGTACTTC
.	TRBV30	TRBD2	16	TRBJ2-1	CAWSVPGLAKTDEQFF	TGTGCCTGGAGTGTCCCAGGACTAGCCAAAACAGATGAGCAGTTCTTC
few	TRBV29-1	.	13	TRBJ1-1	CSVGTEMNTEAFF	TGCAGCGTCGGTACAGAGATGAACACTGAAGCTTTCTTT
few	TRBV15	TRBD2	16	TRBJ2-3	CATSREAGGGSDTQYF	TGTGCCACCAGCAGAGAAGCGGGAGGAGGTTCAGATACGCAGTATTTT
.	TRBV11-2	TRBD1	13	TRBJ1-2	CASRRGQGGGYTF	TGTGCCAGCAGGAGAGGACAGGGGGGTGGCTACACCTTC
few	TRBV12-5	.	14	TRBJ1-4	CASGPGDMDEKLFF	TGTGCTAGTGGTCCAGGGGATATGGATGAAAAACTGTTTTTT
.	TRBV5-4	TRBD2	18	TRBJ2-2	CASSLGLAGIINTGELFF	TGTGCCAGCAGCTTGGGGCTAGCGGGAATTATAAACACCGGGGAGCTGTTTTTT
few	TRBV6-5	TRBD2	16	TRBJ2-7	CASSFRTSGTTGEQYF	TGTGCCAGCAGTTTCCGGACTAGCGGGACCACCGGGGAGCAGTACTTC
.	TRBV30	.	13	TRBJ1-1	CAWRTGSVGQSFF	TGTGCCTGGAGGACCGGAAGTGTAGGACAGTCTTTCTTT
.	TRBV2	TRBD1	15	TRBJ1-2	CASRTGTGVTYGYTF	TGTGCCAGCAGGACCGGGACAGGGGTTACCTATGGCTACACCTTC
.	TRBV4-2	.	13	TRBJ1-1	CASSQDPGYEAFF	TGTGCCAGCAGCCAAGACCCGGGTTATGAAGCTTTCTTT
.	TRBV2	.	14	TRBJ1-2	CASSEERFFYGYTF	TGTGCCAGCAGTGAAGAGAGGTTCTTCTATGGCTACACCTTC
.	TRBV14	.	14	TRBJ1-3	CASSPRGDGNTIYF	TGTGCCAGCAGTCCCAGGGGCGATGGAAACACCATATATTTT
.	TRBV27	TRBD1	15	TRBJ2-3	CASRGQGESTDTQYF	TGTGCCAGCAGGGGACAGGGAGAAAGCACAGATACGCAGTATTTT
.	TRBV29-1	.	13	TRBJ1-2	CSVGGGSNYGYTF	TGCAGCGTTGGCGGGGGCTCCAACTATGGCTACACCTTC
.	TRBV30	.	14	TRBJ2-1	CACLTPSSYNEQFF	TGTGCCTGCTTAACGCCGAGCTCCTACAATGAGCAGTTCTTC
.	TRBV12-1	.	15	TRBJ2-7	CASSFPRGYAYEQYF	TGTGCCAGCAGCTTCCCCAGGGGGTACGCCTACGAGCAGTACTTC